The 9 T cell receptor beta chains reported below all come from one sample, sequenced in a study of technical replicates of blood from several donors. The table came from immunoSEQ multiplex PCR; TCRdb's copy has only in-frame clones and leaves some out. Among tens of thousands of clones listed, around 94% were seen once. Sequenced input: T cells isolated from PBMCs. The receptor source for this set is a human donor in good health.

V gene TRBV2 combines with J gene TRBJ2-2, with D unresolved. The CDR3 is 14 amino acids. Trimming removed 2 bases from V and 8 bases from J, with 12 bases in between. Germline lookup yields CDR1 SNHLY and CDR2 FYNNEI. CDR3 in DNA: TGTGCCAGCAGTGAATATCAAACTTTTGGGGAGCTGTTTTTT. Its protein product is CASSEYQTFGELFF. Based on the CDR3 plus reference TRBV2 and TRBJ2-2, the full variable domain is EPEVTQTPSHQVTQMGQEVILRCVPISNHLYFYWYRQILGQKVEFLVSFYNNEISEKSEIFDDQFSVERPDGSNFTLKIRSTKLEDSAMYFCASSEYQTFGELFFGEGSRLTVL.

The V and J genes are TRBV18 and TRBJ1-1, with 10 nucleotides matching TRBD1. This CDR3 has 18 residues. V lost 3 bases and J lost 1; bases outside the gene matches: 11. Per the germline V gene, CDR1 is KGHSH and CDR2 is LQKENI. The CDR3 DNA follows: TGTGCCAGCTCACCCCTGACAGGGGGCCCTACCCGGAACACTGAAGCTTTCTTT. Translated: CASSPLTGGPTRNTEAFF.

This chain joins TRBV12-2 and TRBJ2-5; the table gives TRBD2 as D, unverified against the DNA. TRBV12-2 represents a pseudogene. The CDR3 is 15 residues long. DNA of the CDR3: TGTGCAAGTCGCTTTGGCGGCCCAAACCAAGAGACCCAGTACTTC. Its translation is CASRFGGPNQETQYF.

The J gene is TRBJ2-7, the V gene TRBV5-1; TRBD1 agrees at 7 bases. The CDR3 consists of 13 residues. CDR1 and CDR2 from the germline V gene are SGHRS and YFSETQ. After removal of 3 bases from V and 2 bases from J, the junction contained 2 bases not matched to a gene. CDR3 amino acids: CASSSGQPYEQYF. DNA for the CDR3: TGCGCCAGCAGCTCGGGACAGCCCTACGAGCAGTACTTC.

The chain couples TRBV30 to TRBJ1-3; D possibly corresponds to TRBD1 (6 bases). CDR3 length: 14 amino acids. V was shortened by 3 bases and J by 4 bases, with 13 bases between the two germline ends. Germline loops: CDR1 GTSNPN, CDR2 SVGIG (reference sequence). CDR3 bases: TGTGCCTGGAGCGGACAGACGCCGGGAAACACCATATATTTT. Its translation is CAWSGQTPGNTIYF.

The chain joins TRBV5-1 to TRBJ1-2; the match to TRBD1 covers 7 bases. Germline lookup yields CDR1 SGHRS and CDR2 YFSETQ. Trimming at V came to 2 bases and at J to 4 bases, leaving 5 bases not matched to a gene. The CDR3 covers 14 residues. CDR3 coding DNA: TGCGCCAGCAGCTTCCGGTCAGGGGGCTATGGCTACACCTTC. Encoded protein: CASSFRSGGYGYTF.

J is TRBJ2-3 and V is TRBV5-5, with 8 nucleotides matching TRBD2. Germline V gives CDR1 SGHKS, CDR2 YYEKEE (reference sequence). The CDR3 runs 17 residues. With V trimmed by 4 bases and J by 3 bases, 13 bases remained unmatched. DNA for the CDR3: TGTGCCAGCAGCATCACCGGGGGGGCATCGAGGACAGATACGCAGTATTTT. It translates to CASSITGGASRTDTQYF.

This chain uses TRBV19 with TRBJ1-4; D remains ambiguous. The CDR3 contains 16 residues. The germline V gene has CDR1 LNHDA and CDR2 SQIVND (reference sequence). V was cut by 3 bases and J by 0 bases, with 11 bases left in between. DNA for the CDR3: TGTGCCAGTAGTATGTCGGCAGCGGCAACTAATGAAAAACTGTTTTTT. This codes for CASSMSAAATNEKLFF.

The rearrangement joins TRBV5-6 to TRBJ2-1; tentative D call: TRBD1 (6 bases). The V end was cut by 4 bases, the J end by 7 bases, with 21 bases between. This CDR3 has 16 amino acids. In germline, CDR1 is SGHDT, CDR2 YYEEEE. The CDR3 DNA reads TGTGCCAGCAGCCCGGCTTCAGGGGCGAGCATAAATGAGCAGTTCTTC. Protein product: CASSPASGASINEQFF.